The present T cell receptor (beta chain) was sequenced within a study of blood T cells in healthy people across ages. Study-wide points: More naive CD4+ cells and higher diversity were found in long-lived than in aged donors. With age, beta diversity per million T cells declined roughly linearly, significantly by around 43.

A few counts support this clonotype. What it recognizes is unknown. This CDR3 has 14 amino acids. After removal of 3 bases from V and 6 bases from J, the junction contained 7 bases not matched to a gene. Per the germline V gene, CDR1 is SGHAT and CDR2 is FQNNGV. The use of a sample-barcoded 5' primer and a J-beta primer mix characterized a second PCR of about 6 to 11 cycles. Through a template-switch adaptor with 12 random nucleotides, each cDNA molecule received a tag. One entry per CDR3 protein results from TCRdb running MiXCR on the 5' RACE reads. The sample has hundreds of thousands of distinct CDR3 sequences, under 25% seen once.

Sequenced sample: blood. The rearrangement links TRBV11-2 to TRBJ1-2, with 7 bases that match TRBD1. This clonotype originated in a man between 65 and 85 years old in good health. Here the CDR3 reads CASSFFRGKDGYTF. DNA for the CDR3: TGTGCCAGCAGCTTTTTCAGGGGGAAAGATGGCTACACCTTC.